The 21 T cell receptor beta chains in this list originate from one sample, sequenced in a study of blood T cell repertoires in COVID-19. The table came from immunoSEQ multiplex PCR; TCRdb's copy has only in-frame clones and leaves some out. The sample holds about 40,000 clones, roughly 84% seen once. The specimen sequenced was peripheral blood. The source of these receptors is a human donor in a cohort sampled during active COVID-19.

The rearrangement joins TRBV5-4 to TRBJ1-1; unclear D gene. The CDR3 extends over 14 amino acids. V was cut by 5 bases and J by 2 bases, with 13 bases left in between. Germline V CDR1 and CDR2: SGHNT, YYREEE (reference sequence). The CDR3 reads CASRTRQSNTEAFF. As DNA, the CDR3 is TGTGCCAGCAGGACTCGGCAGAGCAACACTGAAGCTTTCTTT.

This clone was seen a few times. The chain carries TRBV7-2 and TRBJ2-7; 9 bases are a match to TRBD1. CDR3 size: 15 residues. Germline assignment: CDR1 SGHTA and CDR2 FQGNSA. The ends lost 6 bases at V and 5 bases at J; junction bases unmatched: 11. The CDR3 DNA is TGTGCCAGCAGTCGCCGTCGGACAGGGGCCCACGAGCAGTACTTC. This sequence encodes CASSRRRTGAHEQYF.

This rearrangement joins TRBV6-1 to TRBJ1-1; TRBD1 aligns across 7 bases. Trimming took 5 bases from V and 5 from J; bases not matched to a gene: 5. This CDR3 spans 13 amino acids. CDR1 and CDR2 from the germline V gene are MNHNS and SASEGT. This chain's CDR3 is CASSPTGETEAFF. For the CDR3, the DNA is TGTGCCAGCAGTCCCACAGGGGAAACTGAAGCTTTCTTT.

The chain recombines TRBV11-2 with TRBJ2-2; 8 bases align to TRBD2. CDR3 length equals 14 residues. Germline V lookup: CDR1 SGHAT, CDR2 FQNNGV. Trimming at V came to 6 bases and at J to 5 bases, leaving 5 bases not matched to a gene. The CDR3, as DNA: TGTGCCAGCAGGCCCCGGGGGGGAACCGGGGAGCTGTTTTTT. Translating it yields CASRPRGGTGELFF.

This chain links TRBV2 with TRBJ1-5; D is possibly TRBD1 (5 bases). The length of the CDR3 is 12 residues. V was cut by 5 bases and J by 9 bases, with 11 bases left in between. Germline CDR1 is SNHLY and CDR2 is FYNNEI. The CDR3 spells CASSLSRGPQHF. As DNA, the CDR3 is TGTGCCAGCAGTTTAAGTAGGGGGCCCCAGCATTTT.

V gene TRBV9 combines with J gene TRBJ2-1; D unresolved. The germline V and J ends were trimmed by 0 bases and 5 bases, with 6 bases remaining between them. Germline-derived CDR1 and CDR2 are SGDLS and YYNGEE. The CDR3 spans 13 residues. The chain's CDR3 is CASSVDRNNEQFF. In DNA form, the CDR3 reads TGTGCCAGCAGCGTAGATAGAAACAATGAGCAGTTCTTC.

V is TRBV3-1 (or the pseudogene TRBV3-2) and J is TRBJ1-1; D is uncertain. The germline CDR1 and CDR2 sequences are LGHDT and YNNKEL (reference sequence). The CDR3 loop spans 13 amino acids. The V and J ends lost 5 bases and 1 base respectively, with 8 bases between them. The CDR3 loop is CASSIQTNTEAFF. The CDR3 nucleotides read TGTGCCAGCAGCATACAGACGAACACTGAAGCTTTCTTT.

This chain uses TRBV5-1 with TRBJ2-3; D unclear. Trimming took off 4 bases at V and 0 bases at J, with 12 bases between the two ends. Germline loops: CDR1 SGHRS, CDR2 YFSETQ. The length of the CDR3 is 15 residues. In nucleotides, the CDR3 is TGCGCCAGCAGCCTGAAGGCGGTTAGCACAGATACGCAGTATTTT. As protein: CASSLKAVSTDTQYF.

The chain is built from TRBV9 and TRBJ2-2; maybe TRBD1 (6 bases). The CDR3 contains 15 residues. Per the germline V gene, CDR1 is SGDLS and CDR2 is YYNGEE. Trimming took off 0 bases at V and 6 bases at J, with 12 bases between the two ends. The CDR3 nucleotides read TGTGCCAGCAGCGTAGCACAGGGAAAGGCCGGGGAGCTGTTTTTT. This translates into CASSVAQGKAGELFF.

V and J are TRBV19 and TRBJ1-4; TRBD1 is a possible D gene (5 bases). Germline V gene data show CDR1 as LNHDA and CDR2 as SQIVND (reference sequence). The CDR3 sequence is 14 residues long. V was shortened by 3 bases and J by 8 bases, with 13 bases between the two germline ends. This CDR3 is CASSIQGRGEKLFF. As DNA, the CDR3 is TGTGCCAGTAGTATCCAGGGTCGGGGGGAAAAACTGTTTTTT.

This rearrangement joins TRBV6-5 to TRBJ2-3; D possibly corresponds to TRBD2 (6 bases). The CDR3 is 14 amino acids. The germline V gene has CDR1 MNHEY and CDR2 SVGAGI. With 7 bases removed from V and 2 bases from J, the gap between germline ends came to 13 bases. CDR3 region: CASNSGIYTDTQYF. CDR3 sequence (DNA): TGTGCCAGCAATAGCGGTATTTACACAGATACGCAGTATTTT.

The genes are TRBV6-8 and TRBJ1-4; perhaps TRBD1 as D (5 bases). Per germline, CDR1 MNHGY and CDR2 SAAAGT. This CDR3 contains 14 residues. Trimming pared 2 bases from V and 7 bases from J, leaving 11 bases between. CDR3 loop: CASSYVDIAEKLFF. CDR3 coding DNA: TGTGCCAGCAGTTACGTGGACATTGCTGAAAAACTGTTTTTT.

This chain connects TRBV7-3 to TRBJ2-1; 10 nucleotides agree with TRBD2. The CDR3 spans 18 residues. Trimming cost V 5 bases and J 6 bases; bases outside gene matches: 16. Germline CDR1 SGHTA, CDR2 FQGTGA. CDR3 loop: CASSPSGGAVAVGNEQFF. The CDR3 DNA is TGTGCCAGCAGCCCGAGCGGGGGGGCGGTAGCGGTAGGCAATGAGCAGTTCTTC. The entire variable domain, with the rest obtained from reference TRBV7-3 and TRBJ2-1, is as follows: GAGVSQTPSNKVTEKGKYVELRCDPISGHTALYWYRQSLGQGPEFLIYFQGTGAADDSGLPNDRFFAVRPEGSVSTLKIQRTERGDSAVYLCASSPSGGAVAVGNEQFFGPGTRLTVL.

The chain recombines TRBV11-2 with TRBJ1-6; D possibly corresponds to TRBD1 (5 bases). CDR3 length: 15 residues. Germline V gives CDR1 SGHAT, CDR2 FQNNGV. Trimming left V 4 bases short and J 9 bases short, with 16 bases between. The CDR3 region is CASSSQTHGGSPLHF. The CDR3, as DNA: TGTGCCAGCAGCTCTCAGACCCACGGGGGTTCACCCCTCCACTTT.

The CDR3 bases are TGTGCCAGCAGCTTACGAAGACTAGGGGCGGTCTACAATGAGCAGTTCTTC. This codes for CASSLRRLGAVYNEQFF. The rearrangement links TRBV7-8 to TRBJ2-1; perhaps TRBD2 as D (6 bases). Per germline, CDR1 SGHVS and CDR2 FQNEAQ. This CDR3 is built from 17 residues. V was pared by 2 bases and J by 3 bases, with 17 bases between.

V gene TRBV11-3 combines with J gene TRBJ2-3, with D unresolved. Germline assignment: CDR1 SGHNT and CDR2 YENEEA. Trimming stripped 5 bases from V and 6 bases from J, with 12 bases between. The CDR3 is 13 residues long. This CDR3 is CASSPSPLDTQYF. The CDR3 coding sequence is TGTGCCAGCAGCCCGTCCCCCCTCGATACGCAGTATTTT.

The chain uses TRBV5-1 and TRBJ2-2, with 8 bases identical to TRBD1. The CDR3 runs to 16 residues. V lost 4 bases, J lost 0 bases, and 5 bases stayed unmatched. Germline CDR1 SGHRS, CDR2 YFSETQ. CDR3 in amino acids: CASSPPTGANTGELFF. The CDR3 DNA is TGCGCCAGCAGCCCGCCGACAGGGGCGAACACCGGGGAGCTGTTTTTT.

The CDR3 loop is CAITGDFTDTQYF. Here the CDR3 DNA reads TGTGCCATCACGGGGGACTTCACAGATACGCAGTATTTT. J is TRBJ2-3 and V is TRBV10-3, with TRBD2 as a possible D gene (6 bases). Germline assignment: CDR1 ENHRY and CDR2 SYGVKD. V shed 7 bases and J shed 2 bases, with 10 bases lying between them. The CDR3 length is 13 residues.

This clone was seen a handful of times. The chain links TRBV9 to TRBJ2-5, with 11 bases lining up with TRBD2. The CDR3 is 16 residues long. Germline CDR1 SGDLS, CDR2 YYNGEE. After removal of 0 bases from V and 1 base from J, the junction contained 2 bases not matched to a gene. The CDR3 DNA is TGTGCCAGCAGCGTAGGACTAGCGGGGACCCAAGAGACCCAGTACTTC. Its protein is CASSVGLAGTQETQYF. Using reference TRBV9 and TRBJ2-5 for the parts outside the CDR3, the full variable domain is DSGVTQTPKHLITATGQRVTLRCSPRSGDLSVYWYQQSLDQGLQFLIQYYNGEERAKGNILERFSAQQFPDLHSELNLSSLELGDSALYFCASSVGLAGTQETQYFGPGTRLLVL.

The V and J genes are TRBV18 and TRBJ2-3; 8 positions match TRBD2. CDR1 is KGHSH and CDR2 is LQKENI in the germline V gene. This CDR3 has 15 amino acids. The V and J ends lost 2 bases and 3 bases, in that order; junction bases with no gene match: 4. CDR3 sequence (DNA): TGTGCCAGCTCACCAGGAGTAGCGGGGACAGATACGCAGTATTTT. It encodes CASSPGVAGTDTQYF.

The chain recombines TRBV2 with TRBJ2-2; D gene uncertain. The J call is doubtful: the DNA matches TRBJ1-3 better. This CDR3 is 15 amino acids long. Germline assignment: CDR1 SNHLY and CDR2 FYNNEI. CDR3 sequence (DNA): TGTGCCAGCAGAATAACTGGGAGGCTTGGAAACACCATATATTTT. This encodes CASRITGRLGNTIYF.